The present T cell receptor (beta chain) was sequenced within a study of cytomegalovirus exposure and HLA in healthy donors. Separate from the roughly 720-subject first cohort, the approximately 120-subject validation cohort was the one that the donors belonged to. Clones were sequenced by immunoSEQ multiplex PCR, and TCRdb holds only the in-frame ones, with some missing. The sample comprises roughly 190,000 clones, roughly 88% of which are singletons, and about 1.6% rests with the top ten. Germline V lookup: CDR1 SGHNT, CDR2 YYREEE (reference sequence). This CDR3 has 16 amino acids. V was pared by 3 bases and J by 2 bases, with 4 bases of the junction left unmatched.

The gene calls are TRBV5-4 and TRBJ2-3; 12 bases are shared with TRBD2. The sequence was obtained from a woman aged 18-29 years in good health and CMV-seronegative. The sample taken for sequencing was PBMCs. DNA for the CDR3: TGTGCCAGCAGCTCCGGACTAGCGGGAACCACAGATACGCAGTATTTT. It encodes CASSSGLAGTTDTQYF. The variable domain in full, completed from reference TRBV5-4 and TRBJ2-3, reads ETGVTQSPTHLIKTRGQQVTLRCSSQSGHNTVSWYQQALGQGPQFIFQYYREEENGRGNFPPRFSGLQFPNYSSELNVNALELDDSALYLCASSSGLAGTTDTQYFGPGTRLTVL.